What follows describes a single TCR beta chain. Its antigen is unknown. The CDR3 starts with the cysteine, ends with the phenylalanine, and has 16 residues. No DNA sequence is on record. CDR1 is given as MNHEY and CDR2 as SVGAGI, both from the germline V gene. Library preparation employed 5' RACE. Preparation of each TCR library used roughly 3.5 ug of total RNA. cDNA was synthesized with SMARTScribe reverse transcriptase in eight separate reactions per sample. During cDNA synthesis, template switching introduced unique molecular identifiers that contained a 6-nucleotide sample barcode. TCRalpha and TCRbeta cDNA was amplified in two nested PCRs of roughly 17 and 9 cycles, and bead purification was carried out after each PCR. Before amplification, the cDNA was treated with uracil DNA-glycosylase and purified using the QIAquick PCR purification kit. In the second PCR, Illumina TruSeq-compatible adapters and sample-specific barcodes were added. TapeStation and Qubit were used to check library quality and concentration, and 4 to 6 ng of each library was pooled. The pooled libraries were sequenced with 2 x 100 bp reads and custom sequencing primers on an Illumina HiSeq2500 single-index Rapid Run. The authors' analysis ran thus. UMI-based consensus assembly with MiGEC version 1.2.6 was used to correct PCR and sequencing errors. MiXCR version 2.1.1 was used for V(D)J alignment, clonotype assembly and CDR3 extraction. To normalise gene usage, clonotype sharing and MAIT/NKT TCR abundance, the analysis used the top 1000, 10 000 and 20 000 clonotypes per sample. After downsampling to 27 000 UMIs, diversity was calculated as the inverse Simpson index using the vegan R package. Paired Mann-Whitney U tests were applied to discordant twin pairs, with Benjamini-Hochberg correction for multiple testing. The reads were reprocessed in TCRdb, with one entry per CDR3 protein sequence and no accompanying DNA. For this entry, the V and J calls and clone size follow TCRdb and not the study's own pipeline. This sample's table contains over 350,000 distinct CDR3 sequences. The top ten clones comprise just over 2.5% of the sample.

This record comes from a study of monozygotic twins with inflammatory bowel disease (dated 2019 in TCRdb). At the level of the whole study: A total of some 30 monozygotic twin pairs were included in the full study, comprising nine German pairs (four IBD-concordant, five IBD-discordant) and 19 IBD-discordant Danish pairs. Each individual had, on average, about 151 000 unique TCRalpha sequences and 181 000 unique TCRbeta sequences available for analysis. The search for disease-associated traits relied mainly on comparing, within discordant pairs, IBD patients with their genetically identical healthy co-twins.

From each donor, a roughly 2.7 ml peripheral blood sample was collected into PAXgene tubes and kept at -80 degrees C. Total RNA was isolated from whole blood with the PAXgene blood miRNA kit on an automated QIAcube, without T cell sorting. Peripheral blood from monozygotic twin pairs concordant or discordant for inflammatory bowel disease was subjected to deep TCRalpha and TCRbeta repertoire profiling with unique molecular barcoding. Smoking habits were recorded for all twin pairs, with individuals classified as current, former or never smokers. What the study reported, not specific to this receptor: The analysis was unable to tell different T cell subtypes apart. Repertoire similarity did not differ between concordant and discordant twins, possibly due to limited statistical power. Compared with healthy twins, IBD patients had fewer clonotypes in common with other individuals, a difference most pronounced in patients showing signs of disease activity. Because patients were on differing immunosuppressive treatments, the repertoires may have picked up extra background noise and inter-individual variability. A decrease in TCRbeta repertoire diversity, as measured by inverse Simpson index, was observed in IBD patients compared with their healthy co-twins. The results gave no support for a single strong signal or clonotype linked to IBD.

This receptor was taken from a human donor with ulcerative colitis or Crohn's disease, or a healthy co-twin of an affected twin (not recorded which). The sequenced material came from blood. The rearranged segments are TRBV6-5 and TRBJ2-7; the D gene TCRdb calls, TRBD2, cannot be checked with no DNA. The CDR3 here reads CASSYSIGEKPYEQYF.